The rows below give T cell receptor beta chains drawn from one sample of a study of response to subunit inactivated influenza vaccine. Each CDR3 protein is one row after TCRdb ran MiXCR on the RT-PCR reads. The data contain 450,000 to 600,000 distinct CDR3 sequences, 15% to 20% of them singletons. The input for sequencing was CD4+ T cells sorted from PBMCs, taken 23 to 25 months after vaccination. These receptors came from a man aged 50-75 years who received an inactivated influenza vaccine. The CDR3 runs from the conserved cysteine through the conserved F or W. Fields, in order: V gene, clone size, CDR3 protein. The size entry is marked missing in some rows and otherwise reads once, few, many or a size class.

>TRBV24-1|-
CATSDRVGGTETQYF
>TRBV19|-
CASSISVNYEQYF
>TRBV5-1|-
CASSLEEKYGYEQYF
>TRBV6-5|few
CASSYRIKTVDGYGYTF
>TRBV28|many
CASSVSGVPLHF
>TRBV20-1|-
CRVSQGGLTYEQYF
>TRBV5-4|few
CASSPLAGGNTGELFF
>TRBV7-2|few
CASSRRVGDTQYF
>TRBV9|few
CASSVGDRGIYEQYF
>TRBV5-1|few
CASSFQGAAYEQYF
>TRBV11-1|-
CASSSGTFGFF
>TRBV28|-
CASSFQKQPPLHF
>TRBV30|-
CAWTPQNSNQPQHF
>TRBV9|many
CASSLGETSNNEQFF
>TRBV20-1|-
CSARNWASGLYTQYF
>TRBV20-1|many
CSARRSSGGTGELFF
>TRBV12-3/TRBV12-4|few
CASSLWGGSEAFF
>TRBV28|-
CASGPQGPYEQYF
>TRBV7-2|-
CASSLATQTQYF
>TRBV24-1|few
CATSDPGRAEAFF
>TRBV20-1|many
CSARDGSGNQETQYF
>TRBV4-1|-
CASSRVTGPYTEAFF
>TRBV10-3|-
CAISATSGSSVDTQYF
>TRBV24-1|many
CATSDNRGNQPQHF
>TRBV6-1|-
CASSEDWNTEAFF
>TRBV12-3/TRBV12-4|many
CASSWVGGSYEQYF
>TRBV3-1|once
CASSQTTSGFPYEQYF
>TRBV12-3/TRBV12-4|few
CASSTQGGDTEAFF
>TRBV28|few
CASSLGGMSNTIYF
>TRBV5-6|many
CASSPTTLDTQYF
>TRBV4-1|-
CASSPWDFQNTEAFF
>TRBV4-2|-
CASSQDSNSPLHF
>TRBV3-1|many
CASTLTSGRPLGEQFF
>TRBV5-5|few
CASSPYLRQGAEHF
>TRBV14|-
CASSHLNRVQGTEAFF
>TRBV4-3|few
CASSQIRDTEAFF